This T cell receptor beta chain was captured in a study of regulatory T cells in long-lasting Graves disease. Study-wide points: Newly diagnosed Graves' patients had higher TCR diversity than persistent ones. Gene preferences differed: TRBV28, TRBJ1-2, TRBJ2-5 in persistent cases.

This clonotype was picked up a small number of times. Its antigen is unidentified. According to the study, TCR beta libraries were built with iRepertoire HTBI primers and CDR3-region Arm-PCR. TCRdb processed the multiplex PCR reads anew with MiXCR; each CDR3 protein has one entry. This sample yields 530,000 or so distinct CDR3 sequences, of which about 16% are seen a single time; more than 10% belongs to the top ten. Germline CDR1 and CDR2: SQVTM and ANQGSEA. This CDR3 comprises 11 residues. V was cut by 5 bases and J by 1 base, with 5 bases left in between. As to time point: newly diagnosed GD, antithyroid drugs for less than 3 months. After RNA was extracted from PBMCs, the TCR library was made from it. American Thyroid Association guidelines defined how Graves' disease was diagnosed. This sample was also put to use in a study of T cells in Graves' hyperthyroidism and ophthalmopathy. That study reports: The TCR CDR3 was amplified in a first-round RT-PCR using the HTBI primer set.

The genes are TRBV29-1 and TRBJ1-1; D remains ambiguous. The material was peripheral blood mononuclear cells (PBMCs), obtained at new diagnosis, from a patient treated with antithyroid drugs. The receptor's source is a young man with Graves disease. The CDR3 loop reads CSVMPNTEAFF. CDR3 DNA sequence: TGCAGCGTTATGCCGAACACTGAAGCTTTCTTT. The full variable domain, rest sourced from reference TRBV29-1 and TRBJ1-1, is SAVISQKPSRDICQRGTSLTIQCQVDSQVTMMFWYRQQPGQSLTLIATANQGSEATYESGFVIDKFPISRPNLTFSTLTVSNMSPEDSSIYLCSVMPNTEAFFGQGTRLTVV.